Listed below are T cell receptor beta chains from one sample, sequenced in a study of T cells in narcolepsy. Using immunoSEQ multiplex PCR, the repertoire was profiled, and TCRdb retains in-frame clones only, with some absent. The table shows fewer than 15,000 clones, with approximately 88% occurring only once. The source material was CD45RA- memory CD4+ T cells from PBMCs. The receptors originated from a human donor with narcolepsy. Both conserved end residues are part of each CDR3. Each record gives: V gene, clone size, D gene, J gene, CDR3 protein, CDR3 DNA. A D gene is named only where the DNA matches it firmly. Size values are once, few and many counts, or a class for expanded clones, and some rows have none.

>TRBV5-1|-|-|TRBJ2-3
CATSSPTSSTDTQYF
TGCGCCACCTCGAGCCCAACCTCTAGCACAGATACGCAGTATTTT
>TRBV7-2|-|TRBD2|TRBJ2-1
CASTTSGLYNEQFF
TGTGCCAGTACGACTAGCGGGCTTTACAATGAGCAGTTCTTC
>TRBV6-5|-|TRBD2|TRBJ2-7
CASSKAGDSYEQYF
TGTGCCAGCAGTAAAGCGGGAGACTCCTACGAGCAGTACTTC
>TRBV5-1|-|-|TRBJ2-2
CASSSFEGTGELFF
TGCGCCAGCAGCTCGTTTGAGGGCACCGGGGAGCTGTTTTTT
>TRBV7-2|few|TRBD1|TRBJ2-1
CASSPLRQGGNEQFF
TGTGCCAGCAGCCCCCTGAGACAGGGCGGCAATGAGCAGTTCTTC
>TRBV11-1|-|TRBD1|TRBJ2-3
CASSLGQGTDTQYF
TGTGCCAGCAGCTTAGGACAGGGGACAGATACGCAGTATTTT
>TRBV18|-|-|TRBJ2-5
CASSPYARAELETQYF
TGTGCCAGCTCACCATATGCCAGGGCAGAGTTAGAGACCCAGTACTTC
>TRBV21-1|-|-|TRBJ2-7
CASSTAGLAGGQYF
TGTGCCAGCAGCACGGCGGGACTAGCGGGAGGGCAGTACTTC
>TRBV11-2|-|-|TRBJ1-1
CASSGPRVPEAFF
TGTGCCAGCAGCGGACCCAGGGTCCCTGAAGCTTTCTTT
>TRBV5-1|-|-|TRBJ1-2
CASSLGLSGDYGYTF
TGCGCCAGCAGCCTCGGACTCTCAGGCGACTATGGCTACACCTTC
>TRBV11-3|-|TRBD1|TRBJ2-5
CASSQLTGGQETQYF
TGTGCCAGCAGCCAGCTGACAGGGGGACAAGAGACCCAGTACTTC
>TRBV4-2|-|-|TRBJ1-5
CASSQDPRDSTQHF
TGTGCCAGCAGCCAAGATCCTCGGGACTCTACCCAGCATTTT
>TRBV9|-|-|TRBJ1-4
CASSRDATNEKLFF
TGTGCCAGCAGCCGAGATGCAACTAATGAAAAACTGTTTTTT
>TRBV2|few|TRBD1|TRBJ1-5
CASSVGQASNQPQHF
TGTGCCAGCAGTGTTGGACAGGCTAGCAATCAGCCCCAGCATTTT
>TRBV2|-|TRBD1|TRBJ2-1
CASSQTGDLRFF
TGTGCCAGCAGCCAAACAGGGGACCTCCGGTTCTTC
>TRBV27|-|-|TRBJ2-1
CASSRLGSYNEQFF
TGTGCCAGCAGTAGACTAGGCTCCTACAATGAGCAGTTCTTC
>TRBV9|-|TRBD1|TRBJ2-6
CASSPRTGGYSGANVLTF
TGTGCCAGCAGCCCCAGGACAGGGGGCTACTCTGGGGCCAACGTCCTGACTTTC
>TRBV5-1|once|-|TRBJ2-7
CASSPGTLLYEQYF
TGCGCCAGCAGCCCCGGGACATTACTCTACGAGCAGTACTTC
>TRBV5-6|once|TRBD2|TRBJ2-3
CASGGVTDTQYF
TGTGCCAGCGGGGGGGTCACGGATACGCAGTATTTT
>TRBV30|-|-|TRBJ1-4
CAWSGGLQGVEEKLFF
TGTGCCTGGAGTGGGGGGTTACAGGGCGTAGAGGAAAAACTGTTTTTT
>TRBV5-8|-|-|TRBJ2-1
CASRLASSSYNEQFF
TGTGCCAGCAGACTAGCTTCTAGCTCCTACAATGAGCAGTTCTTC
>TRBV19|once|-|TRBJ2-3
CASTDGDGGADTQYF
TGTGCCAGTACGGATGGCGACGGCGGGGCGGATACGCAGTATTTT
>TRBV19|-|TRBD1|TRBJ1-5
CATRQGAGYQPQHF
TGTGCCACCCGACAGGGGGCTGGGTATCAGCCCCAGCATTTT
>TRBV6-1|-|-|TRBJ1-1
CASSDHMGVWGRNTEAFF
TGTGCCAGCAGTGACCACATGGGAGTTTGGGGTCGAAACACTGAAGCTTTCTTT
>TRBV19|few|TRBD1|TRBJ1-1
CASSQDRATEAFF
TGTGCCAGTAGCCAAGACAGGGCCACTGAAGCTTTCTTT
>TRBV6-1|few|-|TRBJ1-3
CASSLKGAGNTIYF
TGTGCCAGCAGTCTAAAAGGAGCTGGAAACACCATATATTTT